The 30 T cell receptor beta chains in this list originate from one sample, sequenced in a study of blood T cell repertoires in COVID-19 (dated by TCRdb to the early 2020s). Library prep was done by the immunoSEQ multiplex PCR assay. The immuneACCESS repertoire file appears here via TCRdb, limited to in-frame rearrangements. These files lack a portion of the clones; in checked studies, under half of the deficit traces to unresolved V genes, and the cause of the others is not known. The sample table holds about 86,000 clones, of which around 85% were seen once. The top ten hold about 3.4% of the sample. The sample comprised peripheral blood. These receptors all stem from a man aged 50 or older with acute or convalescent COVID-19.

This clone has only a few counts. This chain connects TRBV9 to TRBJ1-2; 7 nucleotides align to TRBD1. Germline values: CDR1 SGDLS, CDR2 YYNGEE. V trimming: 1 base; J trimming: 3 bases; junction bases outside the gene matches: 3. The CDR3 totals 14 residues. The CDR3 is CASSVTGVDYGYTF. The CDR3 DNA reads TGTGCCAGCAGCGTAACAGGGGTGGACTATGGCTACACCTTC. The variable domain in full, completed from reference TRBV9 and TRBJ1-2, reads DSGVTQTPKHLITATGQRVTLRCSPRSGDLSVYWYQQSLDQGLQFLIQYYNGEERAKGNILERFSAQQFPDLHSELNLSSLELGDSALYFCASSVTGVDYGYTFGSGTRLTVV.

This chain connects TRBV5-5 to TRBJ2-7; 9 bases fit TRBD1. This CDR3 is 14 amino acids long. V lost 4 bases and J lost 2; bases outside the gene matches: 4. Germline values: CDR1 SGHKS, CDR2 YYEKEE (reference sequence). The CDR3 DNA reads TGTGCCAGCAGCCCTCGACAGGGGGCCTACGAGCAGTACTTC. Its protein is CASSPRQGAYEQYF. Full variable domain (missing parts from reference TRBV5-5 and TRBJ2-7): DAGVTQSPTHLIKTRGQQVTLRCSPISGHKSVSWYQQVLGQGPQFIFQYYEKEERGRGNFPDRFSARQFPNYSSELNVNALLLGDSALYLCASSPRQGAYEQYFGPGTRLTVT.

This chain uses TRBV5-4 with TRBJ2-5, with a weak D call TRBD1 (5 bases). Looked up from germline, CDR1 is SGHNT and CDR2 is YYREEE (reference sequence). The V end was cut by 0 bases, the J end by 5 bases, with 11 bases between. This CDR3 comprises 14 residues. The CDR3 region has the DNA TGTGCCAGCAGCTTGGCAGGGTTGGAGGAGACCCAGTACTTC. Its translation is CASSLAGLEETQYF.

The V call is TRBV7-9, the J call TRBJ1-2; 10 bases match TRBD1. This CDR3 spans 15 amino acids. The germline gives CDR1 SEHNR, CDR2 FQNEAQ (reference sequence). J gave up 7 bases and V 5 bases, and 10 bases lay outside the gene matches. The CDR3 region has the DNA TGTGCCAGCAGCCCGACAGGGGGCCCAAGGGTTGGCTACACCTTC. This codes for CASSPTGGPRVGYTF. Full variable domain (missing parts from reference TRBV7-9 and TRBJ1-2): DTGVSQNPRHKITKRGQNVTFRCDPISEHNRLYWYRQTLGQGPEFLTYFQNEAQLEKSRLLSDRFSAERPKGSFSTLEIQRTEQGDSAMYLCASSPTGGPRVGYTFGSGTRLTVV.

The chain has TRBV7-2 and TRBJ2-3, with D perhaps matching TRBD2 (6 bases). CDR1 SGHTA and CDR2 FQGNSA come from the germline V gene. This CDR3 has 13 amino acids. V was clipped by 7 bases and J by 1 base, with 9 bases between them. CDR3 region: CASTGLRTDTQYF. The DNA for the CDR3 is TGTGCCAGCACTGGACTACGCACAGATACGCAGTATTTT.

The chain employs TRBV6-5 and TRBJ1-2; a possible D gene is TRBD1 (6 bases). Germline CDR1 and CDR2: MNHEY and SVGAGI. V lost 0 bases and J 7 bases, leaving 12 bases between the germline ends. There are 14 residues in the CDR3. The CDR3 DNA sequence: TGTGCCAGCAGTTACTCGGGACACCTCTCTGGCTACACCTTC. Its translation is CASSYSGHLSGYTF.

CDR3 in amino acids: CASSGQGNTGELFF. CDR3 DNA sequence: TGTGCCAGCAGTGGCCAGGGTAACACCGGGGAGCTGTTTTTT. The chain links TRBV11-3 to TRBJ2-2, with a tentative D call TRBD1 (5 bases). Germline V gives CDR1 SGHNT, CDR2 YENEEA. CDR3 size: 14 residues. The ends were cut back, 6 bases at V and 2 bases at J, with 10 bases in the middle. The variable domain in full, completed from reference TRBV11-3 and TRBJ2-2, reads EAGVVQSPRYKIIEKKQPVAFWCNPISGHNTLYWYLQNLGQGPELLIRYENEEAVDDSQLPKDRFSAERLKGVDSTLKIQPAELGDSAVYLCASSGQGNTGELFFGEGSRLTVL.

CDR3 DNA sequence: TGTGCCAGCTCACGGGGGGGGAGTACGAACGAGCAGTACTTC. Translation: CASSRGGSTNEQYF. The chain uses TRBV18 and TRBJ2-7, with 7 bases identical to TRBD2. There are 14 residues in the CDR3. V dropped 4 bases and J dropped 5; count of bases not matched to a gene: 8. From germline, CDR1 is KGHSH and CDR2 LQKENI.

The rearrangement links TRBV19 to TRBJ2-7; 11 bases match TRBD2. The J segment lost 4 bases and the V segment lost 4 bases, leaving 9 bases of the junction unmatched. Germline V gives CDR1 LNHDA, CDR2 SQIVND (reference sequence). The CDR3 loop spans 16 amino acids. The CDR3 sequence is CASSTATSGSLYEQYF. As DNA, the CDR3 is TGTGCCAGTAGTACTGCCACTAGCGGGAGCCTTTACGAGCAGTACTTC. The whole variable domain, filled in from reference TRBV19 and TRBJ2-7, reads DGGITQSPKYLFRKEGQNVTLSCEQNLNHDAMYWYRQDPGQGLRLIYYSQIVNDFQKGDIAEGYSVSREKKESFPLTVTSAQKNPTAFYLCASSTATSGSLYEQYFGPGTRLTVT.

The chain employs TRBV28 and TRBJ2-2, with a weak D call TRBD2 (5 bases). The V gene lost 8 bases and the J gene lost 5 bases, with 24 bases spanning the gap. This CDR3 is 17 amino acids long. Germline V CDR1 and CDR2: MDHEN, SYDVKM. The CDR3, as DNA: TGTGCCAGCGTAAGTTTAGAGGTTACCCGAGGGACCGGGGAGCTGTTTTTT. The encoded protein is CASVSLEVTRGTGELFF. The full variable domain, its missing parts supplied by reference TRBV28 and TRBJ2-2, is DVKVTQSSRYLVKRTGEKVFLECVQDMDHENMFWYRQDPGLGLRLIYFSYDVKMKEKGDIPEGYSVSREKKERFSLILESASTNQTSMYLCASVSLEVTRGTGELFFGEGSRLTVL.

V gene TRBV6-2 or TRBV6-3 combines with J gene TRBJ2-7; 7 bases line up with TRBD1. This CDR3 contains 18 residues. V trimming: 0 bases; J trimming: 2 bases; junction bases outside the gene matches: 13. Germline V gives CDR1 MNHEY, CDR2 SVGEGT. CDR3 DNA: TGTGCCAGCAGTTACTCGATTGCCCCAGACAGGGACCCCTACGAGCAGTACTTC. Amino acids: CASSYSIAPDRDPYEQYF.

CDR3 sequence reads: CASSELGLRQFF. DNA of the CDR3: TGTGCCAGCAGTGAACTGGGCCTAAGGCAGTTCTTC. The chain joins TRBV6-1 to TRBJ2-1; D not certain. The ends were cut back, 2 bases at V and 12 bases at J, with 11 bases in the middle. The CDR3 runs 12 residues. Germline loops: CDR1 MNHNS, CDR2 SASEGT.

V and J are TRBV19 and TRBJ1-1, with 8 bases lining up with TRBD1. The CDR3 has 13 residues. The germline V gene has CDR1 LNHDA and CDR2 SQIVND (reference sequence). J lost 10 bases, V lost 5 bases, and 9 bases had no gene match. The CDR3 sequence is CASSPQGQGSAFF. For the CDR3, the DNA is TGTGCCAGTAGTCCTCAAGGACAGGGCTCAGCTTTCTTT.

The rearrangement links TRBV25-1 to TRBJ1-3; D might be TRBD1 (6 bases). Germline V CDR1 and CDR2: MGHDK, SYGVNS. This CDR3 contains 13 residues. The V gene lost 2 bases and the J gene lost 8 bases, with 10 bases spanning the gap. The CDR3 nucleotides read TGTGCCAGCAGTGAAGGGGGCCGGGACACCATATATTTT. It yields the protein CASSEGGRDTIYF.

The chain has TRBV27 and TRBJ1-5; D is unclear. CDR3 length: 15 residues. V dropped 0 bases and J dropped 3 bases, with 9 bases sitting between them. Germline CDR1 and CDR2: MNHEY and SMNVEV (reference sequence). In DNA form, the CDR3 reads TGTGCCAGCAGTTTATCGTATAACAACAATCAGCCCCAGCATTTT. Protein sequence: CASSLSYNNNQPQHF.

This clone has more than one count but fewer than ten. This chain joins TRBV10-3 and TRBJ2-7; 11 bases map to TRBD2. CDR1 and CDR2 from the germline V gene are ENHRY and SYGVKD. The CDR3 covers 14 residues. The junction had 11 bases not matched to a gene; V was cut back by 10 bases and J by 6 bases. The CDR3 here is CATLTSGKEVEQYF. The CDR3 bases are TGTGCCACTCTGACTAGCGGGAAGGAGGTCGAGCAGTACTTC.

The chain employs TRBV7-2 and TRBJ2-7; TRBD2 aligns across 9 bases. The J segment lost 0 bases and the V segment lost 5 bases, leaving 5 bases of the junction unmatched. Per the germline V gene, CDR1 is SGHTA and CDR2 is FQGNSA. The CDR3 contains 15 residues. CDR3 in DNA: TGTGCCAGCAGCCGCGCGGGAGGGCCCTCCTACGAGCAGTACTTC. Translated: CASSRAGGPSYEQYF.

The J gene is TRBJ2-3, the V gene TRBV5-6; tentative D call: TRBD2 (5 bases). The CDR3 is 15 amino acids. Trimming removed 3 bases at V and 2 bases at J, with 13 bases between. The germline CDR1 and CDR2 sequences are SGHDT and YYEEEE. The CDR3 here is CASSSRTSFTDTQYF. CDR3 in DNA: TGTGCCAGCAGCTCTAGGACTTCTTTCACAGATACGCAGTATTTT.

The chain links TRBV18 to TRBJ2-7; possible D gene TRBD2, 5 bases. Germline V gene data show CDR1 as KGHSH and CDR2 as LQKENI. Trimming took off 2 bases at V and 7 bases at J, with 9 bases between the two ends. CDR3 length: 12 residues. The CDR3 DNA sequence: TGTGCCAGCTCACCAACCGGGGATGAGCAGTACTTC. Its protein product is CASSPTGDEQYF.

V gene TRBV5-6 combines with J gene TRBJ2-5, with 8 bases fitting TRBD1. V shed 0 bases, J shed 4 bases, and the junction held 5 bases outside the gene matches. CDR3 length equals 15 residues. From germline, CDR1 is SGHDT and CDR2 YYEEEE. The CDR3 here is CASSLGQGAIETQYF. The CDR3 region has the DNA TGTGCCAGCAGCTTGGGTCAGGGGGCGATAGAGACCCAGTACTTC. Full variable domain (missing parts from reference TRBV5-6 and TRBJ2-5): DAGVTQSPTHLIKTRGQQVTLRCSPKSGHDTVSWYQQALGQGPQFIFQYYEEEERQRGNFPDRFSGHQFPNYSSELNVNALLLGDSALYLCASSLGQGAIETQYFGPGTRLLVL.

The rearrangement uses TRBV2 and TRBJ1-3; 7 nucleotides line up with TRBD1. The CDR3 totals 18 residues. The germline CDR1 and CDR2 sequences are SNHLY and FYNNEI. With 2 bases clipped from V and 2 bases from J, the junction kept 12 bases outside the gene matches. CDR3 coding DNA: TGTGCCAGCAGTGAACTTAGGACAGGTCATCTTCCTGGAAACACCATATATTTT. Protein product: CASSELRTGHLPGNTIYF.

The J gene is TRBJ2-5, the V gene TRBV18; 8 nucleotides align to TRBD1. Germline trimming cut 6 bases from V and 2 bases from J; bases unmatched to any gene: 11. The CDR3 contains 16 residues. Looked up from germline, CDR1 is KGHSH and CDR2 is LQKENI. CDR3 nucleotides: TGTGCCAGCTCTAAATCAGGACAGGGCTCTCAAGAGACCCAGTACTTC. This codes for CASSKSGQGSQETQYF.

The DNA of the CDR3 is TGTGCCAGCTCACCAGGCAGGGTAGAGGCCTACGAGCAGTACTTC. This gives the protein CASSPGRVEAYEQYF. The genes are TRBV18 and TRBJ2-7; D is possibly TRBD1 (5 bases). Per germline, CDR1 KGHSH and CDR2 LQKENI. This CDR3 has 15 residues. Deletions cut 2 bases from V and 2 bases from J, with 13 bases between.

This clone was counted between two and nine times. The rearrangement uses TRBV7-8 and TRBJ2-2; D remains unclear. Trimming took 0 bases from V and 1 from J, leaving 3 bases between them. The CDR3 runs 14 residues. The V gene's germline CDR1 is SGHVS and CDR2 FQNEAQ. As DNA, the CDR3 is TGTGCCAGCAGCTTAGCCCAGAACACCGGGGAGCTGTTTTTT. It yields the protein CASSLAQNTGELFF.

The V gene is TRBV6-5, the J gene TRBJ2-7, with 9 bases fitting TRBD1. There are 16 residues in the CDR3. Losses at the gene ends were 0 bases for V and 6 bases for J; bases not matched to a gene: 9. The germline CDR1 and CDR2 sequences are MNHEY and SVGAGI. The CDR3 DNA reads as TGTGCCAGCAGTTACTCGCGGGACAGGGTCTTAGTCGAGCAGTACTTC. It encodes CASSYSRDRVLVEQYF.

The V and J genes are TRBV5-1 and TRBJ2-6; 7 positions match TRBD2. J was trimmed by 12 bases and V by 1 base; bases with no gene match: 13. Per the germline V gene, CDR1 is SGHRS and CDR2 is YFSETQ. This CDR3 region has 16 residues. The chain's CDR3 is CASSLTTSQKGSVLTF. In DNA form, the CDR3 reads TGCGCCAGCAGCTTGACGACTAGCCAGAAAGGGAGCGTCCTGACTTTC.

The rearrangement links TRBV6-6 to TRBJ1-5; TRBD1 might be the D (5 bases). Germline CDR1 MNHNY, CDR2 SVGAGI (reference sequence). The CDR3 consists of 14 residues. The germline V and J ends were trimmed by 4 bases and 4 bases, with 11 bases remaining between them. CDR3 loop: CASSFGTSNQPQHF. DNA of the CDR3: TGTGCCAGCAGTTTTGGGACTTCTAATCAGCCCCAGCATTTT.

The chain is built from TRBV12-3 or TRBV12-4 and TRBJ1-1; D might be TRBD1 (5 bases). Trimming removed 7 bases from V and 6 bases from J, with 9 bases in between. This CDR3 has 11 residues. CDR3 sequence (DNA): TGTGCCAGCACGAGGGACTCTGAAGCTTTCTTT. This gives the protein CASTRDSEAFF.

V gene TRBV30 combines with J gene TRBJ2-2, with D unresolved. The CDR3 contains 11 residues. The germline V gene encodes CDR1 GTSNPN and CDR2 SVGIG (reference sequence). The V end was cut by 4 bases, the J end by 7 bases, with 7 bases between. The CDR3 loop is CAWTGHGELFF. The CDR3 DNA follows: TGTGCCTGGACAGGTCACGGGGAGCTGTTTTTT.

The genes are TRBV9 and TRBJ1-5; possibly TRBD1 for D (6 bases). Between the trimmed V and J ends, which lost 0 bases and 6 bases, there was a span of 10 bases. Germline CDR1 and CDR2: SGDLS and YYNGEE. CDR3 size: 14 residues. CDR3 coding DNA: TGTGCCAGCAGCGTAGGGACACAGGGTCAGCCCCAGCATTTT. Translation gives CASSVGTQGQPQHF.